The 10 T cell receptor beta chains presented below share a single source sample, sequenced in a study of radiation and T cells in renal cell carcinoma. Measured with immunoSEQ multiplex PCR; TCRdb has only the in-frame clones, and not every one. The profile shows some 120,000 clones, 75% to 90% of them singletons. Described time point: blood 2 weeks post-SBRT. As to treatment: 15 Gy SBRT to primary tumor, nephrectomy 4 weeks later. The sequencing used blood, collected from a patient whose treatment included radiotherapy and nephrectomy. The receptors originated from a woman aged 55 to 70 with renal cell carcinoma.

This clone was observed a single time. The rearrangement joins TRBV9 to TRBJ2-3; perhaps TRBD1 as D (5 bases). Trimming shortened V by 0 bases and J by 4 bases, and 15 bases separated the two germline ends. The CDR3 is 16 residues long. Germline V lookup: CDR1 SGDLS, CDR2 YYNGEE. CDR3 in DNA: TGTGCCAGCAGCGTAGGGCAGGGAATTCCGGCAGATACGCAGTATTTT. Its translation is CASSVGQGIPADTQYF.

The chain couples TRBV7-3 to TRBJ2-4; TRBD1 matches 9 bases. The CDR3 has 16 amino acids. V was clipped by 3 bases and J by 4 bases; unmatched bases: 7. Germline V gene lookup returns CDR1 SGHTA and CDR2 FQGTGA. Here the CDR3 DNA reads TGTGCCAGCAGCTTTTCAACGGGACAGGGAAAAAACATTCAGTACTTC. This sequence encodes CASSFSTGQGKNIQYF.

The chain uses TRBV19 and TRBJ2-4; 8 bases map to TRBD1. CDR3 size: 16 residues. V was clipped by 7 bases and J by 0 bases; unmatched bases: 8. Germline V gene lookup returns CDR1 LNHDA and CDR2 SQIVND (reference sequence). The CDR3 coding sequence is TGTGCCAGTACCCCAGGAACAGGGGGAGCCAAAAACATTCAGTACTTC. This codes for CASTPGTGGAKNIQYF.

The J gene is TRBJ2-1, the V gene TRBV5-6; 7 nucleotides align to TRBD2. The CDR3 is 13 amino acids. CDR1 and CDR2 (germline): SGHDT, YYEEEE. V shed 3 bases and J 6 bases; nucleotides not matched to a gene: 3. This CDR3 reads CASSWGGLNEQFF. CDR3 in DNA: TGTGCCAGCAGCTGGGGAGGGCTCAATGAGCAGTTCTTC.

The V call is TRBV6-5, the J call TRBJ2-7, with 7 positions matching TRBD1. CDR1 is MNHEY and CDR2 is SVGAGI in the germline V gene. CDR3 size: 14 residues. Germline trimming cut 5 bases from V and 5 bases from J; bases unmatched to any gene: 9. The CDR3 DNA is TGTGCCAGCAGTCTCAGGGGGACGGTTCACGAGCAGTACTTC. This encodes CASSLRGTVHEQYF.

V gene TRBV14 combines with J gene TRBJ2-5, with TRBD2 matching over 8 bases. The V gene end was trimmed by 4 bases and the J gene end by 4 bases; junction bases not matched to a gene: 8. The V gene's germline CDR1 is SGHDN and CDR2 FVKESK. CDR3 length: 15 residues. DNA of the CDR3: TGTGCCAGCAGCCCTAGCGGGCTACGGGGAGAGACCCAGTACTTC. Translated: CASSPSGLRGETQYF.

This clone has a handful of counts. This chain connects TRBV12-2 to TRBJ1-2. TRBV12-2 is a recognized pseudogene. The CDR3 is 13 amino acids. This CDR3 is CASRLGWEYGYTF. CDR3 nucleotides: TGTGCAAGTCGCTTGGGCTGGGAGTATGGCTACACCTTC.

This sequence joins TRBV27 and TRBJ2-7; D might be TRBD2 (6 bases). Germline CDR1 is MNHEY and CDR2 is SMNVEV (reference sequence). The CDR3 runs to 14 residues. V lost 3 bases to trimming and J lost 6 bases, with 15 bases between them. The CDR3, as DNA: TGTGCCAGCAGTTTGGTCCGGGGGTATGGCGAGCAGTACTTC. It encodes CASSLVRGYGEQYF.

Comment on this clone: An end of the junction differs from the germline gene, which may be a read error. The chain joins TRBV7-7 to TRBJ2-1, with a possible D match to TRBD1 (6 bases). CDR3 length: 17 amino acids. Germline CDR1 SSHAT, CDR2 FNYEAQ (reference sequence). Here the CDR3 reads CASSLALGQIPYNEQFF. As DNA, the CDR3 is TGTGCTAGCAGCTTAGCGCTCGGACAGATCCCCTACAATGAGCAGTTCTTC.

This chain joins TRBV5-1 and TRBJ2-2; D not resolved. The germline CDR1 and CDR2 sequences are SGHRS and YFSETQ. V shed 5 bases and J shed 5 bases, with 4 bases lying between them. The CDR3 loop spans 11 amino acids. The CDR3 loop reads CASSYTGELFF. The CDR3, as DNA: TGCGCCAGCAGTTATACCGGGGAGCTGTTTTTT.